This T cell receptor beta chain was found in a study of cytomegalovirus exposure and HLA in healthy donors. Overall study results and limits: Researchers counted about 150 TCR beta chains as cytomegalovirus-associated. When analyzed later, a missense DCLRE1C variant was found to be linked to TCR beta V- and J-gene trimming. In a later analysis, at a false discovery rate of 0.05, some 17,000 TCR beta sequences were associated with HLA alleles.

Primers for the PCR totalled 60 Vbeta and 13 Jbeta. The repertoire was sequenced with immunoSEQ multiplex PCR; TCRdb's copy has only in-frame clones and lacks some. The table includes 120,000 to 150,000 clones, roughly 80% detected once. About this clone itself: The antigen is not known.

The V and J ends lost 6 bases and 1 base, in that order; junction bases with no gene match: 3. The CDR3 is 13 amino acids. The germline gives CDR1 SGHRS, CDR2 YFSETQ. The source is a woman in her thirties or forties in good health and CMV-seronegative. The specimen sequenced was PBMCs. J is TRBJ1-1 and V is TRBV5-1, with TRBD1 matching 7 bases. The CDR3: CASKGTENTEAFF. CDR3 in DNA: TGCGCCAGCAAGGGGACAGAGAACACTGAAGCTTTCTTT.